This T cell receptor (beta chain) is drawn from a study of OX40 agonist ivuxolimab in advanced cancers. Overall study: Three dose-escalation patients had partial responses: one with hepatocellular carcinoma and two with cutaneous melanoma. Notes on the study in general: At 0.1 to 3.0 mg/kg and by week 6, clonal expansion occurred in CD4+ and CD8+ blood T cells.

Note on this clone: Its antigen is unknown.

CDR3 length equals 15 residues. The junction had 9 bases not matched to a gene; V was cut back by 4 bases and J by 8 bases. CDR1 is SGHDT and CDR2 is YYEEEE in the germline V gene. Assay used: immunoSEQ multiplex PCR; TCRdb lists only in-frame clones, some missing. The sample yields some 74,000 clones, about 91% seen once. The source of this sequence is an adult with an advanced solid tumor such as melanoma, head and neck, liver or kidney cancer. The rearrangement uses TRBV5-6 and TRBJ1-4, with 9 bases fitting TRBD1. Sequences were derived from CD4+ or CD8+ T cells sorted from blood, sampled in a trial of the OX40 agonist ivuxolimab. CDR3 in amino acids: CASSDGTGNSEKLFF. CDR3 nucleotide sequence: TGTGCCAGCAGCGACGGGACAGGGAATTCGGAAAAACTGTTTTTT.